This TCR beta chain originates from a study of shared clonotypes between healthy human individuals. Looked up from germline, CDR1 is SGHTS and CDR2 is YDEGEE. Trimming stripped 4 bases from V and 8 bases from J, with 12 bases between. This CDR3 has 12 amino acids. Assay used: immunoSEQ multiplex PCR; TCRdb lists only in-frame clones, some missing. The table lists around 940,000 clones, roughly 72% of them singletons. The source of this sequence is a man aged 18-30 years in good health. The sample was memory CD4+ T cells sorted from blood. Subset noted: CD45RA-negative fraction. The V call is TRBV5-8, the J call TRBJ1-2; the D gene is possibly TRBD1 (5 bases). The CDR3 DNA reads as TGTGCCAGCAGCCGGGGACTTCCCGGCTACACCTTC. Translation: CASSRGLPGYTF.